These 7 T cell receptor beta chains share one sample of origin, sequenced in a study of T cell repertoires in cytomegalovirus infection. TCRdb redid the calling of the reads with MiXCR, one entry per CDR3 protein. The sample records about 240,000 distinct CDR3 sequences, approximately 7% being singletons. Sequencing used PBMCs. The receptors stem from a human donor in good health (CMV status not recorded). Some clones in this sample may be carry-over from other donors' samples.

This clonotype was detected ten times or more. The chain is built from TRBV12-3 or TRBV12-4 and TRBJ1-5, with D perhaps matching TRBD1 (6 bases). The ends were cut back, 3 bases at V and 2 bases at J, with 14 bases in the middle. The CDR3 has 16 amino acids. The CDR3 spells CASSLLQGKGNQPQHF. The CDR3 nucleotides read TGTGCCAGCAGTTTGCTCCAGGGGAAAGGCAATCAGCCCCAGCATTTT.

This clonotype was found many times. The V gene is TRBV6-2 or TRBV6-3, the J gene TRBJ2-3, with D unresolved. CDR3 length equals 14 residues. With 1 base removed from V and 0 bases from J, the gap between germline ends came to 5 bases. Germline loops: CDR1 MNHEY, CDR2 SVGEGT. The CDR3, as DNA: TGTGCCAGCAGTTACTGGAGCAGCACAGATACGCAGTATTTT. Protein product: CASSYWSSTDTQYF.

This clonotype was seen repeatedly, ten times or more. V and J are TRBV3-1 and TRBJ1-1, with 7 nucleotides matching TRBD1. Germline loops: CDR1 LGHDT, CDR2 YNNKEL (reference sequence). The CDR3 covers 13 residues. The trim removed 2 bases at V and 7 bases at J, leaving 4 bases unmatched. DNA for the CDR3: TGTGCCAGCAGCCAACTTGGGACAGATGAAGCTTTCTTT. This encodes CASSQLGTDEAFF.

This chain joins TRBV9 and TRBJ2-5; D gene unclear. V was pared by 0 bases and J by 7 bases, with 4 bases between. This CDR3 is built from 11 residues. Germline CDR1 is SGDLS and CDR2 is YYNGEE. CDR3 bases: TGTGCCAGCAGCGTAGGCGGGACCCAGTACTTC. Its protein product is CASSVGGTQYF.

This clonotype was counted at least ten times. The chain employs TRBV7-2 and TRBJ1-2; D perhaps matches TRBD1 (6 bases). V was clipped by 6 bases and J by 4 bases, with 21 bases between them. This CDR3 contains 16 residues. CDR1 SGHTA and CDR2 FQGNSA come from the germline V gene. CDR3 nucleotide sequence: TGTGCCAGCAGGGGGGTGGGGGCCGAACGGGTCTATGGCTACACCTTC. Its translation is CASRGVGAERVYGYTF.

This clonotype has ten or more counts. The chain combines TRBV7-2 with TRBJ2-3; D call uncertain. The germline V gene encodes CDR1 SGHTA and CDR2 FQGNSA. This CDR3 is 15 amino acids long. Trimming removed 5 bases at V and 0 bases at J, with 12 bases between. The CDR3 DNA sequence: TGTGCCAGCAGCCGGACCCCGCAAAGCACAGATACGCAGTATTTT. It is translated as CASSRTPQSTDTQYF.

This clonotype was seen many times. The V call is TRBV7-9, the J call TRBJ2-6; 8 bases align to TRBD1. Germline-derived CDR1 and CDR2 are SEHNR and FQNEAQ (reference sequence). V lost 3 bases to trimming and J lost 1 base; unmatched junction nucleotides: 8. This CDR3 is built from 18 residues. DNA for the CDR3: TGTGCCAGCAGCTTTCGACAGGGGAGCGCTTCTGGGGCCAACGTCCTGACTTTC. Its protein is CASSFRQGSASGANVLTF.